This paragraph reports one T cell receptor beta chain. Primers for the PCR totalled 60 Vbeta and 13 Jbeta. Libraries were prepared by immunoSEQ multiplex PCR; TCRdb keeps only in-frame clonotypes and omits some of them. Among under 250,000 clones, about 80% were seen once, and the ten largest hold around 8.3%. This sample stems from a study of cytomegalovirus exposure and HLA in healthy donors. What was sequenced was PBMCs. The receptor comes from a woman aged 55-69 years in good health and CMV-seropositive.

The CDR3 protein is CASSPSRGYTEAFF. In DNA form, the CDR3 reads TGTGCCAGCAGCCCCTCTAGAGGTTACACTGAAGCTTTCTTT. The chain links TRBV9 to TRBJ1-1; D unresolved. CDR3 length: 14 residues. V was pared by 4 bases and J by 3 bases, with 13 bases between. In germline, CDR1 is SGDLS, CDR2 YYNGEE.